A selection of T cell receptor beta chains follows, all from one sample in a study of blood T cells in healthy people across ages. TCRdb reanalysed the 5' RACE reads using MiXCR and keeps one entry per CDR3 protein. This sample has some 1,000,000 distinct CDR3 sequences, with 20% to 25% found just once. These sequences were also reported in another study, on T cells of mothers and their children.

Sequencing used blood. The receptors derive from a girl aged 2-15 years in good health. Each CDR3 is given with its conserved first and last residue. A D gene is named only where the DNA matches it firmly.

J: TRBJ2-2
D: .
V: TRBV12-3/TRBV12-4
CDR3: CASSPGGGWSGELFF

J: TRBJ1-6
D: .
V: TRBV29-1
CDR3: CSVDRRENF

J: TRBJ2-7
D: .
V: TRBV14
CDR3: CASSQELGLIYEQYF

J: TRBJ2-7
D: .
V: TRBV29-1
CDR3: CSAHVRDNRDYEQYF

J: TRBJ2-7
D: TRBD1
V: TRBV7-8
CDR3: CASSRSPGGYEQYF

J: TRBJ2-3
D: .
V: TRBV5-4
CDR3: CASSFVSGDTQYF

J: TRBJ2-2
D: TRBD1
V: TRBV6-4
CDR3: CASSDTPGQGAGELFF

J: TRBJ2-1
D: TRBD2
V: TRBV2
CDR3: CASPNGGSGRDYNEQFF

J: .
D: TRBD2
V: TRBV3-1
CDR3: CASSRGLAGGRETQYF

J: TRBJ1-4
D: TRBD1
V: TRBV12-3/TRBV12-4
CDR3: CASRPGTATNEKLFF

J: TRBJ2-1
D: .
V: TRBV3-1
CDR3: CASSQVPINPYNEQFF

J: TRBJ2-7
D: .
V: TRBV12-3/TRBV12-4
CDR3: CASSFVPEVPDEQYF

J: TRBJ2-7
D: TRBD1
V: TRBV20-1
CDR3: CSVPTGQFDEQYF

J: TRBJ2-1
D: .
V: TRBV20-1
CDR3: CSAVRVASYNEQFF

J: TRBJ1-4
D: .
V: TRBV29-1
CDR3: CSVDVGQGPEKLFF

J: TRBJ1-6
D: .
V: TRBV5-4
CDR3: CASSLRQYNSPLHF

J: .
D: TRBD1
V: TRBV9
CDR3: CASSRPGQDNYEQYF

J: TRBJ2-7
D: .
V: TRBV4-2
CDR3: CASSHSGGSEQYF

J: TRBJ2-5
D: .
V: TRBV5-1
CDR3: CASRSMETQYF

J: TRBJ1-5
D: .
V: TRBV4-1
CDR3: CASSQEMGQGQPQHF